These T cell receptor beta chains were read from a single sample in a study of post-analysis software for immune sequencing data. Each CDR3 protein is one row after TCRdb ran MiXCR on the PCR reads. This sample carries hundreds of thousands of distinct CDR3 sequences, 25% to 30% of them seen once, and the ten largest clones take around 0.55%. The sequenced material came from blood. The receptors were gathered from a girl between 5 and 17 years old with multiple sclerosis. The CDR3 runs from the conserved cysteine through the conserved F or W. A D gene is named only where the DNA matches it firmly. Clone size is not always given. Where it is, it says once, few, many or a class for expanded clones.

j_call	clone_size	d_call	v_call	cdr3_nt	cdr3_aa
TRBJ1-1	few	NA	TRBV29-1	TGCAGCGTCTACTTCACGGAGGGGACTGAAGCTTTCTTT	CSVYFTEGTEAFF
TRBJ2-1	NA	NA	TRBV7-2	TGTGCCAGCAGCTTAAATACGGTTAACAATGAGCAGTTCTTC	CASSLNTVNNEQFF
TRBJ2-2	few	TRBD2	TRBV9	TGTGCCAGCAGCGTAGCGACTAGCGGGCACATCACCGGGGAGCTGTTTTTT	CASSVATSGHITGELFF
TRBJ2-3	many	TRBD1	TRBV29-1	TGCAGCTTCACACAGGGGACGCAGTATTTT	CSFTQGTQYF
TRBJ2-3	NA	NA	TRBV28	TGTGCCAGCAGTTTTAATTGGGGGTTCGCGGGGGATACGCAGTATTTT	CASSFNWGFAGDTQYF
TRBJ1-1	NA	NA	TRBV29-1	TGCAGCCACGTGGAGGGCGTGAACACTGAAGCTTTCTTT	CSHVEGVNTEAFF
TRBJ2-1	NA	TRBD1	TRBV28	TGTGCCAGCAGTTCATGGACAGGGTACAATGAGCAGTTCTTC	CASSSWTGYNEQFF
TRBJ2-7	many	NA	TRBV29-1	TGCAGCGTTGATCTGGGTGACGAGCAGTACTTC	CSVDLGDEQYF
TRBJ2-7	few	NA	TRBV5-6	TGTGCCAGCACCTCCTTGACAGACAATTCCTACGAGCAGTACTTC	CASTSLTDNSYEQYF
TRBJ1-2	many	TRBD1	TRBV5-5	TGTGCCAGCAGCCGCTTGGGACAGGAAACTTCCTATGGCTACACCTTC	CASSRLGQETSYGYTF
TRBJ1-2	NA	TRBD1	TRBV29-1	TGCAGCGTTACGGCGCCGGACAGGGGCGGCTACACCTTC	CSVTAPDRGGYTF
TRBJ2-5	NA	NA	TRBV5-6	TGTGCCAGCAGCCGGCTGGAAACGGGGAGGGAGACCCAGTACTTC	CASSRLETGRETQYF
TRBJ2-4	few	NA	TRBV7-2	TGTGCCAGCAGCTTAGATGGGACGAGAGTAGGTATTCAGTACTTC	CASSLDGTRVGIQYF
TRBJ2-3	NA	TRBD2	TRBV7-2	TGTGCCAGCAGCTTTAGCGGGGTGAGCACAGATACGCAGTATTTT	CASSFSGVSTDTQYF
TRBJ1-5	NA	NA	TRBV4-3	TGCGCCAGCAGCCAAGAAGTTCAGGGGTGGCTGCCCCAGCATTTT	CASSQEVQGWLPQHF
TRBJ2-1	NA	TRBD2	TRBV5-1	TGCGCAAGCAGCTTGGGACTAGCGGGAGCCTATGAGCAGTTCTTC	CASSLGLAGAYEQFF
TRBJ2-3	NA	NA	TRBV28	TGTGCCAGCAGTTTCGGTTTCGCAGATACGCAGTATTTT	CASSFGFADTQYF
TRBJ1-1	NA	NA	TRBV20-1	TGCAGTGCTAGAGACCCCAGGGTGGGGAACACTGAAGCTTTCTTT	CSARDPRVGNTEAFF
TRBJ1-5	NA	TRBD1	TRBV15	TGTGCCACCAGCAGAGATCGTGGACAGGGAAATCAGCCCCAGCATTTT	CATSRDRGQGNQPQHF
TRBJ2-7	few	NA	TRBV5-5	TGTGCCAGCAGCTTGGATGCAGGGACTCCCTCCTACGAGCAGTACTTC	CASSLDAGTPSYEQYF
TRBJ2-3	NA	TRBD2	TRBV28	TGTGCCAGCAGTTCGCGACTAGCGGGGTATTTT	CASSSRLAGYF
TRBJ1-4	NA	NA	TRBV12-3/TRBV12-4	TGTGCCAGCAGTTTAGGCGGAGAGGAGAAGCTGTTTTTT	CASSLGGEEKLFF
TRBJ2-5	many	TRBD1	TRBV29-1	TGCAGCGTAGGACAGGGAGAGACCCAGTACTTC	CSVGQGETQYF
TRBJ2-7	NA	TRBD2	TRBV27	TGTGCCAGCAGTCCCGGACAGGGGACTAGCGGGAGGGCCCCCGAGCAGTACTTC	CASSPGQGTSGRAPEQYF
TRBJ2-3	NA	TRBD1	TRBV12-3/TRBV12-4	TGTGCCAGCAGTGCCCGGGACAGGGATTTCGATACGCAGTATTTT	CASSARDRDFDTQYF
TRBJ1-4	few	NA	TRBV7-9	TGTGCCAGCAGCTTGGGGGAGTTTGAAAAACTGTTTTTT	CASSLGEFEKLFF
TRBJ2-1	NA	NA	TRBV11-2	TGTGCCAGCAGCCCCCCGGTGGCGCACGAGCAGTTCTTC	CASSPPVAHEQFF
TRBJ2-7	few	NA	TRBV5-5	TGTGCCAGCAGCTCACCCGGGAGTGGGCAGGAGAGCTACGAGCAGTACTTC	CASSSPGSGQESYEQYF
TRBJ2-1	NA	NA	TRBV19	TGTGCCAGTAGTAGGGTCCCGACCGGGACTCGCTACAATGAGCAGTTCTTC	CASSRVPTGTRYNEQFF
TRBJ1-5	NA	NA	TRBV4-3	TGCGCCAGCAGCCAAGGTAGGCGGAATCAGCCCCAGCATTTT	CASSQGRRNQPQHF
TRBJ2-5	few	TRBD2	TRBV7-9	TGTGCCAGCAGCTTAGGACTAGCGGGAGATGAGACCCAGTACTTC	CASSLGLAGDETQYF
TRBJ2-3	NA	NA	TRBV6-1	TGTGCCAGCAGTAAAGGTTCGCAGAGTATTGGAAGCACAGATACGCAGTATTTT	CASSKGSQSIGSTDTQYF
TRBJ2-7	NA	TRBD2	TRBV27	TGTGCCAGCAGTATCACTGGACTAGCGGGGACCTACGAGCAGTACTTC	CASSITGLAGTYEQYF
TRBJ2-5	NA	TRBD1	TRBV29-1	TGCAGCGTTCCGACAGGGGGTGCAGAGACCCAGTACTTC	CSVPTGGAETQYF
TRBJ2-5	NA	TRBD1	TRBV2	TGTGCCAGCAGTCAGCTCCGGGACAGGGGAGAGACCCAGTACTTC	CASSQLRDRGETQYF
TRBJ2-3	NA	TRBD1	TRBV7-2	TGTGCCAGCAGCTTACAATCCCCGGGACAGGGGAGGGCAGATACGCAGTATTTT	CASSLQSPGQGRADTQYF
TRBJ1-2	NA	TRBD1	TRBV5-1	TGCGCCAGCAGCTTACCACATGACAGGGGGCTTGGAGATGGCTACACCTTC	CASSLPHDRGLGDGYTF
TRBJ2-7	few	NA	TRBV5-1	TGCGCCAGCAGCCTGAAATTAAGCTCCTACGAGCAGTACTTC	CASSLKLSSYEQYF
TRBJ2-1	NA	TRBD2	TRBV20-1	TGCAGTGCTAGAGGTGGACTAGCTTCCTGCAATGAGCAGTTCTTC	CSARGGLASCNEQFF
TRBJ2-3	NA	NA	TRBV15	TGTGCCACCAGCAGAGATGACGGGGACACAGATACGCAGTATTTT	CATSRDDGDTDTQYF
TRBJ2-1	many	NA	TRBV29-1	TGCAGCGTTGAAGGGGTCAACGTAGGGATGAGTGAGCAGTTCTTC	CSVEGVNVGMSEQFF
TRBJ2-7	few	NA	TRBV6-6	TGTGCCAGCAGTAGGTTGAGGGGAGCCTACGAGCAGTACTTC	CASSRLRGAYEQYF
TRBJ1-4	NA	NA	TRBV6-5	TGTGCCAGCGGGCTACAGTGGGAAAAACGGTTTTTT	CASGLQWEKRFF
TRBJ2-1	NA	TRBD2	TRBV7-2	TGTGCCAGCAGCCTATTAGCGGGAGCGAGGTCTGGGGCCTACAATGAGCAGTTCTTC	CASSLLAGARSGAYNEQFF
TRBJ1-5	few	NA	TRBV15	TGTGCCACCAGCAGAGATTTGGGGGAACAGCCCCAGCATTTT	CATSRDLGEQPQHF
TRBJ1-2	few	NA	TRBV7-2	TGTGCCAGCAGCTTAGATGTCGGGGTTGATGGCTACACCTTC	CASSLDVGVDGYTF
TRBJ2-3	once	NA	TRBV7-2	TGTGCCAGCAGATCCCTTACAGATACGCAGTATTTT	CASRSLTDTQYF
TRBJ2-6	NA	NA	TRBV10-1	TGCGCCAGCGGGAGAGATGGGGCCAACGTCCTGACTTTC	CASGRDGANVLTF
TRBJ1-6	few	TRBD1	TRBV9	TGTGCCACCGCCACAGGGGCGCAGGGCCAAAATAATTCACCCCTCCACTTT	CATATGAQGQNNSPLHF
TRBJ2-1	few	NA	TRBV6-2/TRBV6-3	TGTGCCAGCAGCCACCTTTCTCTAGGTGGGGTAGATGAGCAGTTCTTC	CASSHLSLGGVDEQFF